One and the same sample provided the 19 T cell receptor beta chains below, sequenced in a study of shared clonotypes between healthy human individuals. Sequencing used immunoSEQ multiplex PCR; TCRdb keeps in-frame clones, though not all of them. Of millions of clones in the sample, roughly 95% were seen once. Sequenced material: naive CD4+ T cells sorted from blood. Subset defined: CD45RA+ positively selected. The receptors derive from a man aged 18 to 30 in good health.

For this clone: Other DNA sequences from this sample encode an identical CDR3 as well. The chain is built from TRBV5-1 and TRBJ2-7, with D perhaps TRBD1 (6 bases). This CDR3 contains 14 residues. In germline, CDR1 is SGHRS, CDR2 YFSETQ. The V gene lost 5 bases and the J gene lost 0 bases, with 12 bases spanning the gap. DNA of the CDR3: TGCGCCAGCAGTTTCCGGGACACCTCCTACGAGCAGTACTTC. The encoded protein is CASSFRDTSYEQYF.

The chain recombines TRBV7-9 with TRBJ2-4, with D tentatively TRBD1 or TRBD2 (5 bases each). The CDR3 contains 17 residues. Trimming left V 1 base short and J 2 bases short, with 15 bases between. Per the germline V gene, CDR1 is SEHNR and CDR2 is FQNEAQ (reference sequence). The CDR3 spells CASSLEWGFGTKNIQYF. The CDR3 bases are TGTGCCAGCAGCTTAGAATGGGGGTTTGGAACCAAAAACATTCAGTACTTC.

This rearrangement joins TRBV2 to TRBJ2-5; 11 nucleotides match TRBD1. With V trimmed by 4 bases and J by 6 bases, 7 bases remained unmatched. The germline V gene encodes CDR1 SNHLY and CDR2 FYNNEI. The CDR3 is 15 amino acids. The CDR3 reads CASSAGQGALKTQYF. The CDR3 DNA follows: TGTGCCAGCAGTGCCGGACAGGGGGCATTAAAGACCCAGTACTTC. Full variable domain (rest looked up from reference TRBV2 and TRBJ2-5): EPEVTQTPSHQVTQMGQEVILRCVPISNHLYFYWYRQILGQKVEFLVSFYNNEISEKSEIFDDQFSVERPDGSNFTLKIRSTKLEDSAMYFCASSAGQGALKTQYFGPGTRLLVL.

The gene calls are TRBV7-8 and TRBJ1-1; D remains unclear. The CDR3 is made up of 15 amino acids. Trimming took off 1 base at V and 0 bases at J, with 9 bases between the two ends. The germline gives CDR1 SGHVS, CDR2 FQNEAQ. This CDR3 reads CASSLGAQLNTEAFF. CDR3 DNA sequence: TGTGCCAGCAGCTTAGGCGCACAGTTGAACACTGAAGCTTTCTTT.

CDR3: CASSQQGQDGYTF. CDR3 DNA: TGTGCCAGCAGCCAACAGGGGCAGGATGGCTACACCTTC. The chain couples TRBV7-8 to TRBJ1-2, with 7 bases aligning to TRBD1. The CDR3 has 13 amino acids. Trimming at V came to 5 bases and at J to 6 bases, leaving 6 bases not matched to a gene. The germline V gene encodes CDR1 SGHVS and CDR2 FQNEAQ.

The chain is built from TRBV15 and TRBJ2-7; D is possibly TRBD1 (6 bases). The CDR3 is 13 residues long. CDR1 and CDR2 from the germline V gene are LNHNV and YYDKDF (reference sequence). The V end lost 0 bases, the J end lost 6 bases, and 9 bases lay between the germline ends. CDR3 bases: TGTGCCACCAGCAGAGATTCCAGGGGCGAGCAGTACTTC. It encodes CATSRDSRGEQYF.

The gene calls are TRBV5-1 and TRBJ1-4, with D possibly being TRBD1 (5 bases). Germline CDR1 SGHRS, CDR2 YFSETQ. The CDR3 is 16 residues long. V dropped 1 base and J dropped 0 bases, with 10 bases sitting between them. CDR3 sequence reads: CASSLRGPATNEKLFF. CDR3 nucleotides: TGCGCCAGCAGCTTGAGGGGACCCGCAACTAATGAAAAACTGTTTTTT.

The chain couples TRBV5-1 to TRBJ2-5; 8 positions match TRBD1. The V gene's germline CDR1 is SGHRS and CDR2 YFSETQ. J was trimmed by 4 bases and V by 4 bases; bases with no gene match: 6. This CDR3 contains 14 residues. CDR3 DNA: TGCGCCAGCAGCGTGGGCAGGGGGCTAGAGACCCAGTACTTC. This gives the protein CASSVGRGLETQYF.

The CDR3, as DNA: TGTGCCAGCAGCCGGGTAGAGTTAAATTCACCCCTCCACTTT. Protein: CASSRVELNSPLHF. The gene calls are TRBV6-5 and TRBJ1-6; D unresolved. The V gene's germline CDR1 is MNHEY and CDR2 SVGAGI. CDR3 size: 14 residues. V gave up 6 bases and J gave up 7 bases, with 13 bases separating them.

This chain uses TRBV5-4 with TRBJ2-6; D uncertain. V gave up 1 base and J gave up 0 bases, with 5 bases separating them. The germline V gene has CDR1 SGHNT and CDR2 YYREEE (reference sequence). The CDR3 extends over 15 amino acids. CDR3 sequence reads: CASSLPFSGANVLTF. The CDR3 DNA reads TGTGCCAGCAGCTTGCCGTTCTCTGGGGCCAACGTCCTGACTTTC.

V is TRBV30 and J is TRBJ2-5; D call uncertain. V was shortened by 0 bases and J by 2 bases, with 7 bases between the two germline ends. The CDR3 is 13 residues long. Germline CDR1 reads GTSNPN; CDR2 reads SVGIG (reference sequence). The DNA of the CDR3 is TGTGCCTGGAGTGTACAAGTACAAGAGACCCAGTACTTC. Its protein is CAWSVQVQETQYF.

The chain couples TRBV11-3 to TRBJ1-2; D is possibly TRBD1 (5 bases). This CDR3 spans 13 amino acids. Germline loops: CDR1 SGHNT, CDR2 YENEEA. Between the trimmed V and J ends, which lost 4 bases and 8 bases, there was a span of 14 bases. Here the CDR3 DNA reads TGTGCCAGCAGCTACCAGGGTATCCGGGGCTACACCTTC. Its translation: CASSYQGIRGYTF.

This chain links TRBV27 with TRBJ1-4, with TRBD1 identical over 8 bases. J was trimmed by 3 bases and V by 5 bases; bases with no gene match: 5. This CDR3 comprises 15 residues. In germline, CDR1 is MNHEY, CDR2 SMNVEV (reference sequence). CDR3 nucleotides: TGTGCCAGCAGTCCAGACAGGGGTTCTAATGAAAAACTGTTTTTT. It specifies CASSPDRGSNEKLFF.

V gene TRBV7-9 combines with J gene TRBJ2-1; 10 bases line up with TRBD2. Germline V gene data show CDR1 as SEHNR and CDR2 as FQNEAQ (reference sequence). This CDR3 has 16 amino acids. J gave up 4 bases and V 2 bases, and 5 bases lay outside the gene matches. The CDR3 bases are TGTGCCAGCAGCTTATCTCTAGCGGGGGTTTACAATGAGCAGTTCTTC. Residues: CASSLSLAGVYNEQFF.

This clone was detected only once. The CDR3 DNA reads TGTGCCAGCAGTGCATCCGGGACCACAGATACGCAGTATTTT. Translated: CASSASGTTDTQYF. V and J are TRBV6-1 and TRBJ2-3; D could derive from TRBD1 or TRBD2 (5 bases each). There are 14 residues in the CDR3. V was clipped by 4 bases and J by 2 bases, with 10 bases between them. Germline CDR1 and CDR2: MNHNS and SASEGT.

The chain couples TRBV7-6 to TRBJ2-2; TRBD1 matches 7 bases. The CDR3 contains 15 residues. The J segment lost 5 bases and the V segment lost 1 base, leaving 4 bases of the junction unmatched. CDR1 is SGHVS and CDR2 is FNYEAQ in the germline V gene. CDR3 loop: CASSLVIQGTGELFF. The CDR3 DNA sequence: TGTGCCAGCAGCTTAGTGATACAGGGGACCGGGGAGCTGTTTTTT.

The CDR3 nucleotides read TGTGCCAGCAGTTCGGGACAGGCGAATTCACCCCTCCACTTT. Translation: CASSSGQANSPLHF. The V and J genes are TRBV28 and TRBJ1-6; 8 bases map to TRBD1. This CDR3 is 14 amino acids long. The germline V gene encodes CDR1 MDHEN and CDR2 SYDVKM. Trimming at V came to 4 bases and at J to 7 bases, leaving 3 bases not matched to a gene.

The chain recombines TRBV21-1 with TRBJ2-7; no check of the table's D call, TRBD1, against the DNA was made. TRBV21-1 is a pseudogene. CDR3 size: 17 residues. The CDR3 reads CASSKVRSAGGYYEQYF. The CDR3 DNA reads TGTGCCAGCAGCAAAGTGCGGTCTGCAGGGGGCTACTACGAGCAGTACTTC.

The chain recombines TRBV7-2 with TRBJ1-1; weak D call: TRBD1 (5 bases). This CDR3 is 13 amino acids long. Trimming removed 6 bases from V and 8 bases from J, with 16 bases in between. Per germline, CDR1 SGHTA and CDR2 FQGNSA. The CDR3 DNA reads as TGTGCCAGCAGGGGGTCCTTGGGGGAGGAAGCTTTCTTT. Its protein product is CASRGSLGEEAFF.